One and the same sample provided the 17 T cell receptor beta chains below, sequenced in a study of blood T cell repertoires in COVID-19. The assay was immunoSEQ multiplex PCR, and TCRdb's table has in-frame clones only and misses some. The sample contains around 220,000 clones, roughly 84% of which appear only once. The sample consisted of PBMCs or T cells enriched from blood (not recorded which). These receptors all come from a middle-aged woman who had recovered from COVID-19.

A few counts support this clone. This same CDR3 is encoded by further DNA sequences in the sample. J is TRBJ2-7 and V is TRBV6-2 or TRBV6-3; 9 nucleotides agree with TRBD1. Germline CDR1 reads MNHEY; CDR2 reads SVGEGT. The CDR3 sequence is 14 residues long. Losses at the gene ends were 0 bases for V and 6 bases for J; bases not matched to a gene: 3. CDR3 nucleotide sequence: TGTGCCAGCAGTTACTCCGGGACAGGGCTCGAGCAGTACGTC. As protein: CASSYSGTGLEQYV.

The rearrangement links TRBV30 to TRBJ1-1; 10 bases align to TRBD1. This CDR3 is 13 amino acids long. Germline-derived CDR1 and CDR2 are GTSNPN and SVGIG (reference sequence). V was clipped by 6 bases and J by 3 bases; unmatched bases: 4. The CDR3 spells CACPGQGHTEAFF. CDR3 DNA: TGTGCCTGTCCGGGACAGGGGCACACTGAAGCTTTCTTT.

The chain recombines TRBV4-1 with TRBJ2-2; possibly TRBD1 for D (5 bases). CDR3 size: 14 residues. Trimming took off 4 bases at V and 7 bases at J, with 13 bases between the two ends. Looked up from germline, CDR1 is MGHRA and CDR2 is YSYEKL. The CDR3 protein is CASSLLGEGGELFF. Here the CDR3 DNA reads TGCGCCAGCAGCCTCTTAGGGGAAGGCGGGGAGCTGTTTTTT.

CDR3 DNA sequence: TGTGCCAGTAAGGGACTAGCGGGATCGGATGAGCAGTTCTTC. Encoded protein: CASKGLAGSDEQFF. The gene calls are TRBV19 and TRBJ2-1, with 13 positions matching TRBD2. The CDR3 loop spans 14 amino acids. From germline, CDR1 is LNHDA and CDR2 SQIVND (reference sequence). The trim removed 7 bases at V and 8 bases at J, leaving 5 bases unmatched.

This clone was seen a few times. The V and J genes are TRBV11-3 and TRBJ1-3, with no clear D. CDR3 length: 16 amino acids. Germline V gene sequence: CDR1 SGHNT, CDR2 YENEEA. The V end was cut by 5 bases, the J end by 1 base, with 15 bases between. The CDR3 region is CASSRQTIASGNTIYF. CDR3 nucleotides: TGTGCCAGCAGCCGGCAGACCATAGCTTCTGGAAACACCATATATTTT.

The genes are TRBV6-5 and TRBJ2-3, with 7 bases that match TRBD2. The V segment lost 7 bases and the J segment 6 bases; nucleotides outside the gene matches: 4. The length of the CDR3 is 12 residues. The germline gives CDR1 MNHEY, CDR2 SVGAGI. CDR3 DNA sequence: TGTGCCAGCACTAGCGGAGGGGATACGCAGTATTTT. Protein product: CASTSGGDTQYF.

The rearrangement uses TRBV24-1 and TRBJ2-3; 7 bases map to TRBD2. The germline V gene encodes CDR1 KGHDR and CDR2 SFDVKD. The CDR3 totals 14 residues. V lost 8 bases and J lost 4; bases outside the gene matches: 8. The CDR3 bases are TGTGCCACCACCACAGCGGGACGGCCAGATACGCAGTATTTT. Translated: CATTTAGRPDTQYF.

This clone was counted once. The chain carries TRBV11-2 and TRBJ2-3; TRBD2 is a possible D gene (5 bases). Germline CDR1 is SGHAT and CDR2 is FQNNGV. V lost 0 bases, J lost 6 bases, and 7 bases lay in between. The CDR3 has 13 amino acids. In DNA form, the CDR3 reads TGTGCCAGCAGCTTAGAGAGGGCGGATACGCAGTATTTT. This encodes CASSLERADTQYF.

CDR3 region: CAWSETGVEQYF. The CDR3 DNA reads TGTGCCTGGAGTGAAACAGGGGTCGAGCAGTACTTC. The chain couples TRBV30 to TRBJ2-7; 7 bases fit TRBD1. The V gene's germline CDR1 is GTSNPN and CDR2 SVGIG (reference sequence). The V and J ends lost 1 base and 6 bases, in that order; junction bases with no gene match: 3. The CDR3 has 12 residues. The variable domain in full, with the rest retrieved from reference TRBV30 and TRBJ2-7, is SQTIHQWPATLVQPVGSPLSLECTVEGTSNPNLYWYRQAAGRGLQLLFYSVGIGQISSEVPQNLSASRPQDRQFILSSKKLLLSDSGFYLCAWSETGVEQYFGPGTRLTVT.

This clone was observed a handful of times. This chain links TRBV7-8 with TRBJ1-1; TRBD1 matches at 7 bases. The CDR3 extends over 15 amino acids. Unmatched junction bases numbered 5, after V lost 4 bases and J lost 0 bases. The germline V gene encodes CDR1 SGHVS and CDR2 FQNEAQ. The CDR3 reads CASSSLTGMNTEAFF. The CDR3 nucleotides are TGTGCCAGCAGCTCCCTGACAGGGATGAACACTGAAGCTTTCTTT.

The V gene is TRBV5-6, the J gene TRBJ2-7; D not certain. CDR3 length equals 13 residues. Trimming shortened V by 4 bases and J by 2 bases, and 10 bases separated the two germline ends. CDR1 and CDR2 (germline): SGHDT, YYEEEE. The CDR3 loop is CASSIDSTYEQYF. CDR3 in DNA: TGTGCCAGCAGCATCGACTCGACCTACGAGCAGTACTTC.

The chain links TRBV5-1 to TRBJ1-1; a possible D gene is TRBD1 (6 bases). This CDR3 comprises 15 residues. V lost 9 bases to trimming and J lost 0 bases, with 18 bases between them. The germline CDR1 and CDR2 sequences are SGHRS and YFSETQ. The CDR3 region has the DNA TGCGCCACCCGCGATGGGGGGGCAATGAACACTGAAGCTTTCTTT. Its translation: CATRDGGAMNTEAFF.

This rearrangement joins TRBV7-9 to TRBJ2-1; 10 nucleotides line up with TRBD2. The CDR3 sequence is 19 residues long. V lost 4 bases and J lost 2; bases outside the gene matches: 14. CDR1 is SEHNR and CDR2 is FQNEAQ in the germline V gene (reference sequence). The CDR3 loop reads CASSSSRGASGSPYNEQFF. DNA for the CDR3: TGTGCCAGCAGCTCCTCAAGGGGGGCTAGCGGGAGTCCCTACAATGAGCAGTTCTTC.

This chain connects TRBV9 to TRBJ2-1; weak D call: TRBD1 (6 bases). The V end lost 0 bases, the J end lost 3 bases, and 13 bases lay between the germline ends. There are 16 residues in the CDR3. The V gene's germline CDR1 is SGDLS and CDR2 YYNGEE. DNA of the CDR3: TGTGCCAGCAGCGTAGCTACTGGGGGCCACTACAATGAGCAGTTCTTC. Amino acids: CASSVATGGHYNEQFF.

The CDR3 coding sequence is TGTGCCAGCAGCCCACCGGGACTAGCGGACGTCTACAATGAGCAGTTCTTC. This translates into CASSPPGLADVYNEQFF. The chain recombines TRBV3-1 (or the pseudogene TRBV3-2) with TRBJ2-1, with TRBD2 matching over 11 bases. Germline values: CDR1 LGHDT, CDR2 YNNKEL (reference sequence). V dropped 4 bases and J dropped 3; count of bases not matched to a gene: 8. CDR3 length: 17 amino acids.

CDR3 DNA: TGTGCCACCAGCAGAGGACCCCTCGTTCCACAGACAAAGAACACTGAAGCTTTCTTT. Protein product: CATSRGPLVPQTKNTEAFF. The chain uses TRBV15 and TRBJ1-1; no firm D call. This CDR3 contains 19 residues. CDR1 is LNHNV and CDR2 is YYDKDF in the germline V gene (reference sequence). V was pared by 1 base and J by 1 base, with 22 bases between.

This chain connects TRBV7-9 to TRBJ1-1; 7 bases are a match to TRBD1. The CDR3 runs 12 residues. V lost 1 base, J lost 11 bases, and 4 bases stayed unmatched. Germline CDR1 reads SEHNR; CDR2 reads FQNEAQ (reference sequence). CDR3 region: CASSLEQGTAFF. The CDR3 region has the DNA TGTGCCAGCAGCTTAGAACAGGGGACGGCTTTCTTT.